These 20 T cell receptor beta chains were sequenced from one sample in a study of cytomegalovirus exposure and HLA in healthy donors. A multiplex PCR was run with 60 Vbeta primers and 13 Jbeta primers. The table came from immunoSEQ multiplex PCR; TCRdb's copy has only in-frame clones and leaves some out. The repertoire holds some 38,000 clones, with 68% as singletons. Sequencing was carried out using PBMCs. These receptors were taken from a man aged 35-49 years in good health and CMV-seronegative.

CDR3 protein: CASRLGDQETQYF. The DNA for the CDR3 is TGCGCCAGCAGATTAGGGGACCAAGAGACCCAGTACTTC. The V and J genes are TRBV10-2 and TRBJ2-5, with D possibly TRBD1 on 5 matching bases. The CDR3 has 13 amino acids. The V and J ends lost 6 bases and 0 bases respectively, with 8 bases between them. Germline CDR1 reads WSHSY; CDR2 reads SAAADI.

This clone has a handful of counts. This chain uses TRBV6-5 with TRBJ2-7; D possibly corresponds to TRBD2 (5 bases). CDR3 length: 15 residues. Trimming took 4 bases from V and 0 from J, leaving 13 bases between them. Germline CDR1 MNHEY, CDR2 SVGAGI. CDR3: CASSSWTGSSYEQYV. CDR3 coding DNA: TGTGCCAGCAGTTCCTGGACTGGAAGCTCCTACGAGCAGTACGTC.

The chain employs TRBV25-1 and TRBJ2-7, with D maybe TRBD2 (5 bases). Germline CDR1 reads MGHDK; CDR2 reads SYGVNS. The CDR3 is 15 amino acids. V was pared by 5 bases and J by 5 bases, with 19 bases between. The CDR3 region has the DNA TGTGCCAGCAGTCAACAAGGGCTAGCTTACGACGAGCAGTACTTC. Protein product: CASSQQGLAYDEQYF.

CDR3 residues: CASSVVEYNSPLHF. The DNA of the CDR3 is TGTGCCAGCAGCGTAGTGGAGTATAATTCACCCCTCCACTTT. The rearrangement links TRBV9 to TRBJ1-6; D is unclear. The CDR3 is made up of 14 amino acids. V lost 0 bases, J lost 4 bases, and 5 bases lay in between. The germline CDR1 and CDR2 sequences are SGDLS and YYNGEE.

The chain employs TRBV2 and TRBJ1-6; the D gene is possibly TRBD1 (6 bases). CDR1 and CDR2 from the germline V gene are SNHLY and FYNNEI. The CDR3 runs to 15 residues. V lost 7 bases and J lost 4, with 14 bases in between. CDR3 sequence reads: CASTPRGQYNSPLHF. CDR3 nucleotide sequence: TGTGCCAGCACTCCTCGCGGACAGTATAATTCACCCCTCCACTTT.

The chain recombines TRBV4-1 with TRBJ2-1; tentatively, D is TRBD1 (5 bases). Trimming pared 0 bases from V and 6 bases from J, leaving 12 bases between. Germline V lookup: CDR1 MGHRA, CDR2 YSYEKL. The CDR3 loop spans 15 amino acids. The CDR3 loop reads CASSQDLQVPNEQFF. CDR3 DNA: TGCGCCAGCAGCCAAGACTTACAGGTGCCCAATGAGCAGTTCTTC.

The J gene is TRBJ1-1, the V gene TRBV10-3; D is possibly TRBD1 (6 bases). The CDR3 is 14 residues long. Looked up from germline, CDR1 is ENHRY and CDR2 is SYGVKD. V lost 5 bases, J lost 5 bases, and 15 bases lay in between. CDR3 nucleotides: TGTGCCATCAGTCCGGACAGTGTCGGGACTGAAGCTTTCTTT. Protein: CAISPDSVGTEAFF.

This clone was observed a handful of times. This chain uses TRBV12-2 with TRBJ1-3; the table's TRBD1 call for D was not verified on the DNA. TRBV12-2 is classified as a pseudogene. CDR3 size: 17 residues. CDR3 nucleotides: TGTGCAAGTCGCTTAGATAGGGACACCTACTCTGGAAACACCATATATTTT. Protein product: CASRLDRDTYSGNTIYF.

CDR3 sequence: CASSSTKGFYNSPLHF. CDR3 sequence (DNA): TGTGCCAGCAGTAGTACAAAGGGGTTTTATAATTCACCCCTCCACTTT. The chain carries TRBV2 and TRBJ1-6; the D gene is possibly TRBD1 (5 bases). From germline, CDR1 is SNHLY and CDR2 FYNNEI. Trimming cost V 5 bases and J 4 bases, with 15 bases left between them. The CDR3 has 16 amino acids.

The chain uses TRBV6-1 and TRBJ2-3; 9 nucleotides align to TRBD1. The length of the CDR3 is 14 residues. After removal of 4 bases from V and 4 bases from J, the junction contained 3 bases not matched to a gene. CDR1 MNHNS and CDR2 SASEGT come from the germline V gene. CDR3 protein: CASSGRTGADTQYF. DNA for the CDR3: TGTGCCAGCAGTGGGCGGACAGGGGCAGATACGCAGTATTTT.

This clone was seen a single time. The chain has TRBV6-5 and TRBJ2-3; a possible D gene is TRBD1 (6 bases). Germline V gene data show CDR1 as MNHEY and CDR2 as SVGAGI. Trimming left V 6 bases short and J 4 bases short, with 17 bases between. The CDR3 totals 15 residues. CDR3: CASSLSWGRADTQYF. DNA for the CDR3: TGTGCCAGCAGCCTTTCTTGGGGGCGGGCAGATACGCAGTATTTT.

The chain recombines TRBV15 with TRBJ1-6; unclear D gene. Germline V gives CDR1 LNHNV, CDR2 YYDKDF (reference sequence). This CDR3 is built from 15 residues. V was shortened by 3 bases and J by 2 bases, with 8 bases between the two germline ends. The DNA of the CDR3 is TGTGCCACCAGCAGCGGGTGGCCCTATAATTCACCCCTCCACTTT. Protein sequence: CATSSGWPYNSPLHF. Variable domain in full (rest from reference TRBV15 and TRBJ1-6): DAMVIQNPRYQVTQFGKPVTLSCSQTLNHNVMYWYQQKSSQAPKLLFHYYDKDFNNEADTPDNFQSRRPNTSFCFLDIRSPGLGDTAMYLCATSSGWPYNSPLHFGNGTRLTVT.

The chain combines TRBV5-6 with TRBJ1-2; D perhaps matches TRBD1 (6 bases). The length of the CDR3 is 14 residues. Trimming removed 4 bases from V and 0 bases from J, with 10 bases in between. Germline CDR1 SGHDT, CDR2 YYEEEE. The CDR3 region is CASSQGHSNYGYTF. DNA of the CDR3: TGTGCCAGCAGCCAGGGACATTCTAACTATGGCTACACCTTC.

The V call is TRBV11-2, the J call TRBJ2-5; no clear D gene. Trimming left V 1 base short and J 5 bases short, with 11 bases between. This CDR3 region has 14 residues. CDR1 is SGHAT, CDR2 FQNNGV, per germline. The CDR3 nucleotides read TGTGCCAGCAGCTTAGTGCTCCCCGGGGAGACCCAGTACTTC. Translating it yields CASSLVLPGETQYF.

This clone was picked up one time. The chain recombines TRBV15 with TRBJ1-5; 8 bases fit TRBD1. The CDR3 spans 16 residues. Per germline, CDR1 LNHNV and CDR2 YYDKDF (reference sequence). V shed 0 bases, J shed 1 base, and the junction held 2 bases outside the gene matches. CDR3 DNA sequence: TGTGCCACCAGCAGAGACCAGGGGGCGAGCAATCAGCCCCAGCATTTT. Protein sequence: CATSRDQGASNQPQHF.

By proportion, this clone is medium-sized. The chain uses TRBV11-3 and TRBJ2-7; 10 bases line up with TRBD1. Looked up from germline, CDR1 is SGHNT and CDR2 is YENEEA. This CDR3 comprises 15 residues. The junction had 1 base not matched to a gene; V was cut back by 0 bases and J by 2 bases. The DNA of the CDR3 is TGTGCCAGCAGCTTAGAGGGACAGGGGCCCTACGAGCAGTACTTC. Its protein product is CASSLEGQGPYEQYF.

V is TRBV6-6 and J is TRBJ1-5; D gene unclear. The CDR3 extends over 15 amino acids. Germline CDR1 and CDR2: MNHNY and SVGAGI (reference sequence). The V end was cut by 6 bases, the J end by 4 bases, with 16 bases between. The CDR3 DNA reads as TGTGCCAGCAGCCCCTCGGGGTTGGGGAATCAGCCCCAGCATTTT. Its protein is CASSPSGLGNQPQHF.

This chain connects TRBV9 to TRBJ2-4; 7 nucleotides line up with TRBD1. The ends lost 4 bases at V and 0 bases at J; junction bases unmatched: 7. In germline, CDR1 is SGDLS, CDR2 YYNGEE. The CDR3 has 16 amino acids. This CDR3 reads CASSPGTALAKNIQYF. Written as DNA, the CDR3 is TGTGCCAGCAGCCCGGGGACAGCTCTAGCCAAAAACATTCAGTACTTC. The full variable domain, completed using reference TRBV9 and TRBJ2-4, is DSGVTQTPKHLITATGQRVTLRCSPRSGDLSVYWYQQSLDQGLQFLIQYYNGEERAKGNILERFSAQQFPDLHSELNLSSLELGDSALYFCASSPGTALAKNIQYFGAGTRLSVL.

The chain carries TRBV7-9 and TRBJ1-3; D not resolved. The V gene lost 6 bases and the J gene lost 0 bases, with 18 bases spanning the gap. Germline CDR1 SEHNR, CDR2 FQNEAQ (reference sequence). There are 17 residues in the CDR3. The CDR3 nucleotides read TGTGCCAGCAGTATCGCGGGCCGTCCGAGCTCTGGAAACACCATATATTTT. Amino acids: CASSIAGRPSSGNTIYF.

The chain combines TRBV6-1 with TRBJ1-1, with TRBD1 identical over 9 bases. Trimming at V came to 3 bases and at J to 5 bases, leaving 13 bases not matched to a gene. Germline CDR1 is MNHNS and CDR2 is SASEGT. The CDR3 has 17 residues. The CDR3 reads CASSDYLQGALRTEAFF. The CDR3 coding sequence is TGTGCCAGCAGTGACTACTTACAGGGGGCGCTGAGGACTGAAGCTTTCTTT.